The 20 T cell receptor beta chains in this list originate from one sample, sequenced in a study of cytomegalovirus exposure and HLA in healthy donors. Here immunoSEQ multiplex PCR was the method, and the copy in TCRdb shows in-frame clones only, minus some. The data show about 160,000 clones, around 89% seen once. The sequenced sample consisted of PBMCs. The receptor source for this set is a man in his late teens or twenties in good health and CMV-seronegative.

This chain links TRBV5-1 with TRBJ2-7; a weak D match, TRBD2 (6 bases). This CDR3 spans 17 amino acids. Germline V lookup: CDR1 SGHRS, CDR2 YFSETQ. V lost 3 bases and J lost 5, with 24 bases in between. The DNA for the CDR3 is TGCGCCAGCAGCTACCACCGAACGGGAGAGGGAGGCAACGAGCAGTACTTC. Translated, it gives CASSYHRTGEGGNEQYF.

This rearrangement joins TRBV28 to TRBJ2-2, with D possibly TRBD1 on 8 matching bases. The CDR3 extends over 18 amino acids. Germline V gives CDR1 MDHEN, CDR2 SYDVKM. Trimming removed 3 bases from V and 4 bases from J, with 21 bases in between. CDR3 amino acids: CASSLSREDRVGTGELFF. In DNA, the CDR3 is TGTGCCAGCAGTTTGAGTCGGGAGGACAGGGTTGGCACCGGGGAGCTGTTTTTT.

The rearrangement links TRBV5-4 to TRBJ1-3; possible D gene TRBD1, 5 bases. This CDR3 has 15 residues. Germline-derived CDR1 and CDR2 are SGHNT and YYREEE (reference sequence). V was trimmed by 0 bases and J by 0 bases, leaving 7 bases between them. CDR3 DNA: TGTGCCAGCAGCTTGGACAGGTACTCTGGAAACACCATATATTTT. This codes for CASSLDRYSGNTIYF.

This rearrangement joins TRBV28 to TRBJ2-7, with TRBD2 matching over 7 bases. Trimming took 4 bases from V and 4 from J; bases not matched to a gene: 10. The CDR3 extends over 15 amino acids. Germline V CDR1 and CDR2: MDHEN, SYDVKM. This CDR3 is CASSSAGRVSYEQYF. CDR3 in DNA: TGTGCCAGCAGTTCAGCAGGGAGGGTTTCGTACGAGCAGTACTTC. The full variable domain, in which reference TRBV28 and TRBJ2-7 provide the parts outside the CDR3, is DVKVTQSSRYLVKRTGEKVFLECVQDMDHENMFWYRQDPGLGLRLIYFSYDVKMKEKGDIPEGYSVSREKKERFSLILESASTNQTSMYLCASSSAGRVSYEQYFGPGTRLTVT.

The chain links TRBV19 to TRBJ2-1, with 9 bases identical to TRBD2. Losses at the gene ends were 3 bases for V and 15 bases for J; bases not matched to a gene: 3. Germline lookup yields CDR1 LNHDA and CDR2 SQIVND (reference sequence). The CDR3 totals 11 residues. CDR3 residues: CASSMREGTFF. The CDR3 DNA sequence: TGTGCCAGTAGTATGCGGGAGGGCACGTTCTTC.

The genes are TRBV18 and TRBJ2-7, with TRBD1 identical over 8 bases. Germline V lookup: CDR1 KGHSH, CDR2 LQKENI. The trim removed 2 bases at V and 4 bases at J, leaving 7 bases unmatched. This CDR3 contains 15 residues. The CDR3 region is CASSPRDRSRYEQYF. The DNA of the CDR3 is TGTGCCAGCTCACCAAGGGACAGGAGTAGGTACGAGCAGTACTTC.

V usage is TRBV5-1 and J usage is TRBJ2-7, with TRBD1 identical over 8 bases. V was clipped by 7 bases and J by 2 bases; unmatched bases: 8. The germline V gene encodes CDR1 SGHRS and CDR2 YFSETQ. This CDR3 has 14 amino acids. The CDR3 reads CASREGTGTYEQYV. The CDR3, as DNA: TGCGCCAGCCGTGAGGGGACAGGAACCTACGAGCAGTACGTC.

This rearrangement joins TRBV18 to TRBJ2-7, with unresolved D. From germline, CDR1 is KGHSH and CDR2 LQKENI. The V and J ends lost 6 bases and 1 base respectively, with 19 bases between them. The CDR3 is 16 residues long. CDR3 amino acids: CASSPSEGAQSYEQYF. DNA for the CDR3: TGTGCCAGCTCGCCGTCGGAAGGAGCTCAATCCTACGAGCAGTACTTC.

The chain uses TRBV6-1 and TRBJ1-4; 9 bases are a match to TRBD1. The germline CDR1 and CDR2 sequences are MNHNS and SASEGT. J was trimmed by 7 bases and V by 2 bases; bases with no gene match: 2. The CDR3 runs 14 residues. The DNA of the CDR3 is TGTGCCAGCAGTGAACAGACAGGGGGTGAAAAACTGTTTTTT. Translated, it gives CASSEQTGGEKLFF.

The chain has TRBV4-1 and TRBJ2-2; 16 bases agree with TRBD2. Unmatched junction bases numbered 6, after V lost 0 bases and J lost 2 bases. Germline-derived CDR1 and CDR2 are MGHRA and YSYEKL. CDR3 length equals 20 residues. The CDR3 reads CASSQDEGLAGGINTGELFF. The DNA of the CDR3 is TGCGCCAGCAGCCAAGATGAGGGACTAGCGGGGGGGATAAACACCGGGGAGCTGTTTTTT.

The chain has TRBV7-6 and TRBJ2-1; 9 bases are a match to TRBD1. The CDR3 is made up of 15 amino acids. From germline, CDR1 is SGHVS and CDR2 FNYEAQ. V lost 3 bases to trimming and J lost 3 bases; unmatched junction nucleotides: 3. This CDR3 is CASSFRDRDYNEQFF. CDR3 DNA: TGTGCCAGCAGCTTTAGGGACAGGGACTACAATGAGCAGTTCTTC.

The CDR3 sequence: CASSLDRGLTYEQYV. For the CDR3, the DNA is TGTGCCAGCAGCTTAGACAGGGGACTTACCTACGAGCAGTACGTC. The rearrangement joins TRBV7-4 to TRBJ2-7; TRBD1 is a possible D gene (7 bases). This CDR3 has 15 residues. V was clipped by 1 base and J by 2 bases, with 12 bases between them. CDR1 and CDR2 from the germline V gene are SGHVT and SQSDAQ.

This clone is a singleton in its sample. This sequence joins TRBV27 and TRBJ2-3, with TRBD2 matching 7 bases. This CDR3 spans 12 amino acids. Trimming at V came to 2 bases and at J to 8 bases, leaving 1 base not matched to a gene. The germline V gene has CDR1 MNHEY and CDR2 SMNVEV (reference sequence). CDR3 residues: CASSLGEGTQYF. Written as DNA, the CDR3 is TGTGCCAGCAGTTTAGGGGAGGGTACGCAGTATTTT.

The rearrangement uses TRBV9 and TRBJ2-1; TRBD2 is a possible D gene (5 bases). This CDR3 region has 15 residues. Trimming cost V 2 bases and J 6 bases, with 15 bases left between them. Germline assignment: CDR1 SGDLS and CDR2 YYNGEE. This CDR3 reads CASSVLVSEANEQFF. CDR3 sequence (DNA): TGTGCCAGCAGCGTTCTTGTCTCGGAGGCCAATGAGCAGTTCTTC.

V is TRBV10-1 and J is TRBJ2-1, with TRBD2 matching 11 bases. With 3 bases clipped from V and 8 bases from J, the junction kept 12 bases outside the gene matches. This CDR3 is 17 amino acids long. The V gene's germline CDR1 is WNHNN and CDR2 SYGVQD (reference sequence). The CDR3 DNA follows: TGCGCCAGCAGTGACCCCCTGACTAGCGGGAAGGACGATGAGCAGTTCTTC. Translated: CASSDPLTSGKDDEQFF.

The chain couples TRBV19 to TRBJ2-1; a possible D gene is TRBD2 (6 bases). Germline lookup yields CDR1 LNHDA and CDR2 SQIVND (reference sequence). The CDR3 contains 16 residues. The germline V and J ends were trimmed by 3 bases and 0 bases, with 12 bases remaining between them. The DNA for the CDR3 is TGTGCCAGTAGTATCCGGGGGACCCTCTCCTACAATGAGCAGTTCTTC. It specifies CASSIRGTLSYNEQFF.

CDR3 in amino acids: CASSSFNSLLSNTEAFF. CDR3 sequence (DNA): TGTGCCAGCAGCTCCTTTAATTCCTTACTTTCAAACACTGAAGCTTTCTTT. V usage is TRBV7-8 and J usage is TRBJ1-1; D call uncertain. Germline V lookup: CDR1 SGHVS, CDR2 FQNEAQ. The CDR3 loop spans 17 amino acids. The V gene lost 4 bases and the J gene lost 2 bases, with 20 bases spanning the gap. Variable domain in full (rest from reference TRBV7-8 and TRBJ1-1): GAGVSQSPRYKVAKRGQDVALRCDPISGHVSLFWYQQALGQGPEFLTYFQNEAQLDKSGLPSDRFFAERPEGSVSTLKIQRTQQEDSAVYLCASSSFNSLLSNTEAFFGQGTRLTVV.

The chain joins TRBV4-3 to TRBJ2-1; 12 bases line up with TRBD2. CDR1 is LGHNA, CDR2 YSLEER, per germline. V gave up 4 bases and J gave up 7 bases; unmatched junction bases: 2. The CDR3 length is 14 residues. CDR3 nucleotides: TGCGCCAGCAGCCCCGGGACTAGCGGGAATGAGCAGTTCTTC. Its translation is CASSPGTSGNEQFF.

This clone has only one observation. J is TRBJ2-7 and V is TRBV10-3; no firm D call. CDR3 length: 11 residues. The germline gives CDR1 ENHRY, CDR2 SYGVKD. Trimming left V 2 bases short and J 7 bases short, with 6 bases between. CDR3 residues: CAISEGREQYV. CDR3 bases: TGTGCCATCAGTGAGGGGCGAGAGCAGTACGTC.

The V and J genes are TRBV28 and TRBJ2-3; D might be TRBD2 (6 bases). The CDR3 loop spans 14 amino acids. V dropped 6 bases and J dropped 0 bases, with 10 bases sitting between them. Germline CDR1 reads MDHEN; CDR2 reads SYDVKM. The CDR3 region is CASSIAASTDTQYF. The CDR3 nucleotides read TGTGCCAGCAGCATAGCGGCTAGCACAGATACGCAGTATTTT.